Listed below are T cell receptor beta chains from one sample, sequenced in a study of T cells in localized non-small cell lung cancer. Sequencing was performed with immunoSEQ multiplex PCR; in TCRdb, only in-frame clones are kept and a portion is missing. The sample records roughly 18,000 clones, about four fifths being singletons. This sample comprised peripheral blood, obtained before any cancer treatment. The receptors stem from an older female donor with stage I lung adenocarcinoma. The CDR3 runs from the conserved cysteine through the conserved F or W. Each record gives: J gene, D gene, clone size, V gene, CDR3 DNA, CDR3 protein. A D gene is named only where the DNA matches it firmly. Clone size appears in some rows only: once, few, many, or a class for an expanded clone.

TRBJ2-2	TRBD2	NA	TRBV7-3	TGTGCCAGCAGCTTAGCGGGGGACACCGGGGAGCTGTTTTTT	CASSLAGDTGELFF
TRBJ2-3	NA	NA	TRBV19	TGTGCCAGTAGTATATCCAGGGGGGGAGATACGCAGTATTTT	CASSISRGGDTQYF
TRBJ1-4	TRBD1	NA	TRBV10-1	TGCGCCAGACCGCATGGCCGGACAGGTTGGGAAAAACTGTTTTTT	CARPHGRTGWEKLFF
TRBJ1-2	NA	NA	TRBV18	TGTGCCAGCTCACCGAATGGGGATAGCTATGGCTACACCTTC	CASSPNGDSYGYTF
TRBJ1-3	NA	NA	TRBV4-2	TGTGCCAGCAGCCAAGTGCAGGACAGCTCTGGAAACACCATATATTTT	CASSQVQDSSGNTIYF
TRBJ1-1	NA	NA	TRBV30	TGTGCCTGGAGTGTCACCGGGCACAGGGTTGAAGCTTTCTTT	CAWSVTGHRVEAFF
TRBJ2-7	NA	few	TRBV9	TGTGCCAGCAGCGTAGGGGACCGCTACGAGCAGTACTTC	CASSVGDRYEQYF
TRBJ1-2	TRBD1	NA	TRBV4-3	TGCGCCAGCAGCCAAGATCGCGGACAGGCTAGATATGGCTACACCTTC	CASSQDRGQARYGYTF
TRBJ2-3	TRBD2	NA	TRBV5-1	TGCGCCAGCAGCCCCGGACTAGCGGGGGGGTCGAACCCCACAGATACGCAGTATTTT	CASSPGLAGGSNPTDTQYF
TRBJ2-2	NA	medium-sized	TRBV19	TGTGCCAGTAGTAAGAGGGCGGAGGTATTGGTCACCGGGGAGCTGTTTTTT	CASSKRAEVLVTGELFF
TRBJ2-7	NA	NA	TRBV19	TGTGCCAGTAGTATCAATTACTACGAGCAGTACTTC	CASSINYYEQYF
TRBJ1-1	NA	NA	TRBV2	TGTGCCAGCAGGGTAGACAGAATGAACACTGAAGCTTTCTTT	CASRVDRMNTEAFF
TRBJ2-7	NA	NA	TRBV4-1	TGCGCCAGCAGCCAAGTAGCGATCACCTACGAGCAGTACTTC	CASSQVAITYEQYF
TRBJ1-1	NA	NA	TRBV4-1	TGCGCCAGCAGCCTACGGGGAGCGGCAATGAACACTGAAGCTTTCTTT	CASSLRGAAMNTEAFF
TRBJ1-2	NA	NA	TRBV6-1	TGTGCCAGCAGACCTTTTAACTATGGCTACACCTTC	CASRPFNYGYTF
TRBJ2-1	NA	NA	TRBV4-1	TGCGCCAGCAGCCTTTCCGGGACACCACACGTTGATGAGCAGTTCTTC	CASSLSGTPHVDEQFF
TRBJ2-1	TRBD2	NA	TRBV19	TGTGCCAGTACCGGACTAGCGGGGGGGCGAAAGGAGCAGTTCTTC	CASTGLAGGRKEQFF
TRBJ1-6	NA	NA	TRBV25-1	TGTGCCAGCAGTGATCCCTTTGGTTCACCCCTCCACTTT	CASSDPFGSPLHF
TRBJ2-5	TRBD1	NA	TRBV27	TGTGCCAGCAGCGAAATAACAGGGGACGTGGAGACCCAGTACTTC	CASSEITGDVETQYF
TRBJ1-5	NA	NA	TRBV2	TGTGCCAGCAGTGAAGAGGAGCCGGGCCTCGGTCAGCCCCAGCATTTT	CASSEEEPGLGQPQHF
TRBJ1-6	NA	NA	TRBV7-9	TGTGCCAGCAGCTTAGATTTCACAGGGTCCCTCCACTTT	CASSLDFTGSLHF
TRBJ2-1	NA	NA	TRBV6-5	TGTGCCAGCAGCCCGACCTACAATGAGCAGTTCTTC	CASSPTYNEQFF
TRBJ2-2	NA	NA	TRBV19	TGTGCCAGTACCCAGGACACCGGGGAGCTGTTTTTT	CASTQDTGELFF
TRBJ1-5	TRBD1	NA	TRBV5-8	TGTGCCAGCAGCGGCAGACAGGGGGGGAACCAGCCCCAGCATTTT	CASSGRQGGNQPQHF
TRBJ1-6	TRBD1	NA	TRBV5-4	TGTGCCAGCAGCTTTCGACAGGGGTTTAATTCACCCCTCCACTTT	CASSFRQGFNSPLHF
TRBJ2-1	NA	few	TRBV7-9	TGTGCCAGCAGCATCAATGAGCAGTTCTTC	CASSINEQFF
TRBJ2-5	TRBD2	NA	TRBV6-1	TGTGCCAGCAGTGAACAGAAGAGAGCGGGGGGGCCGGAGACCCAGTACTTC	CASSEQKRAGGPETQYF
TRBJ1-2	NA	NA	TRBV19	TGTGCCAGTAACCCAGGGCGAAGGAAAAACTATGGCTACACCTTC	CASNPGRRKNYGYTF
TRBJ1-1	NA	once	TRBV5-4	TGTGCCAGCAAAGCTTCGCAGGGGAGAACTGAAGCTTTCTTT	CASKASQGRTEAFF
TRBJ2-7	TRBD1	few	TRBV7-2	TGTGCCAGTCAGACAGGGAATGGGTACGAGCAGTACTTC	CASQTGNGYEQYF
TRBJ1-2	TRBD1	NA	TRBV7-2	TGTGCCAGCAGCCTGAGAACGGGGCTCGGGACAGGGGGTCGGTATGGCTACACCTTC	CASSLRTGLGTGGRYGYTF
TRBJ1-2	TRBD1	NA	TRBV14	TGTGCCAGCAGCCATCGGACAGGGGGATTGTTGCGTGGCTACACCTTC	CASSHRTGGLLRGYTF
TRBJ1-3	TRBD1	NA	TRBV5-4	TGTGCCAGCAGTTCAGACAGGGGGCGAAACACCATATATTTT	CASSSDRGRNTIYF
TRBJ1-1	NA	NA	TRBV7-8	TGTGCCAGCAAGGGTCAAAGGGGATATAGTACTATGAACACTGAAGCTTTCTTT	CASKGQRGYSTMNTEAFF
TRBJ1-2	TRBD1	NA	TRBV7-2	TGTGCCAGCAGCACCGGACAGGGGCCCCTCATTGGTGGCTACACCTTC	CASSTGQGPLIGGYTF
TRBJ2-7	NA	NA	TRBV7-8	TGTGCCAGCAGCCCTCACAGACGGACGGGGCGGTACGAGCAGTACTTC	CASSPHRRTGRYEQYF
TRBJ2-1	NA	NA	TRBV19	TGTGCCAGTAGTCACTACAATGAGCAGTTCTTC	CASSHYNEQFF
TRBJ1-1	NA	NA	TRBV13	TGTGCCAGCAGCACCAGGACAGCTGAAGCTTTCTTT	CASSTRTAEAFF
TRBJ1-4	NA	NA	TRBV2	TGTGCCAGCAGTGGCCTCGGGGGAACTAATGAAAAACTGTTTTTT	CASSGLGGTNEKLFF
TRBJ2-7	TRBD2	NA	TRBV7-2	TGTGCCAGCAGCTTCCCCGGGACTAGAGTTTCCTACGAGCAGTACTTC	CASSFPGTRVSYEQYF
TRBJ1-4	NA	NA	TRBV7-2	TGTGCCAGCAGCTTAGGCCGGGAGAATGAAAAACTGTTTTTT	CASSLGRENEKLFF
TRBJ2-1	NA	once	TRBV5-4	TGTGCCAGCAGCTTCGGGGGCTCGATATACAATGAGCAGTTCTTC	CASSFGGSIYNEQFF
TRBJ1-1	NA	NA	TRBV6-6	NA	CASSSSADHTEAFF
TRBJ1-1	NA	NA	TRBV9	TGTGCCAGCAGCGTCGGACAGATGAACACTGAAGCTTTCTTT	CASSVGQMNTEAFF
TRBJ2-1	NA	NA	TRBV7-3	TGTGCCAGCAGCTTACAGGGAGCGACCTACAATGAGCAGTTCTTC	CASSLQGATYNEQFF
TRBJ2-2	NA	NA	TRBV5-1	TGCGCCAGCAGCTTGATGTTAAACACCGGGGAGCTGTTTTTT	CASSLMLNTGELFF
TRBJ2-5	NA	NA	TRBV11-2	TGTGCCAGCAGACCCGGGGGGACATCCATACAAGAGACCCAGTACTTC	CASRPGGTSIQETQYF
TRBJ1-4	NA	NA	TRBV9	TGTGCCAGCAGCGTAGGAGGGTCTAATGAAAAACTGTTTTTT	CASSVGGSNEKLFF
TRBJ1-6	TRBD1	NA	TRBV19	TGTGCCTCGGGACAGGGATCCCCACCCCTCCACTTT	CASGQGSPPLHF
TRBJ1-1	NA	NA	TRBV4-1	TGCGCCAGCAGACAACTTCTCGGAGGTGAAGCTTTCTTT	CASRQLLGGEAFF
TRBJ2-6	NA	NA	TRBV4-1	TGCGCCAGCAGCCCAGGGGGATTAAGGACCCGGGGGGCCGGGGCCAACGTCCTGACTTTC	CASSPGGLRTRGAGANVLTF
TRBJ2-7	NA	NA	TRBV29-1	TGCAGCGTTGCTGGAACAGGGAGGGGTAGCTCCTACGAGCAGTACTTC	CSVAGTGRGSSYEQYF
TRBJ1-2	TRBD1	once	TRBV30	TGTGCCTGGTCTCGGGACAGGCCCTATGGCTACACCTTC	CAWSRDRPYGYTF
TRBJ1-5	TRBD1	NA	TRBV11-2	TGTGCCAGCAGCCGGGGACAGGGCAGTCAGCCCCAGCATTTT	CASSRGQGSQPQHF
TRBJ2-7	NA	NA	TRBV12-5	TGTGCTAGTGGTTTGGTACCTCAGCCGAGCTCCTACGAGCAGTACTTC	CASGLVPQPSSYEQYF
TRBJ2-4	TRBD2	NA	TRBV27	TGTGCCAGCAGTTTATATTTAGCGGGGGGGTCGACAGCCAAAAACATTCAGTACTTC	CASSLYLAGGSTAKNIQYF
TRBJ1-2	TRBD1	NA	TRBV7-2	TGTGCCAGCAGCTCCGGACAGGGAGGGATTGGCTACACCTTC	CASSSGQGGIGYTF
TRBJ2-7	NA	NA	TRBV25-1	TGTGCCAGCAGTAGTAGCTCCTACGAGCAGTACTTC	CASSSSSYEQYF
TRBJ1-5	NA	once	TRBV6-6	TGTGCCAGCAGTTTAAGGAATCAGCCCCAGCATTTT	CASSLRNQPQHF